A selection of T cell receptor beta chains follows, all from one sample in a study of shared clonotypes between healthy human individuals. Data came from immunoSEQ multiplex PCR; TCRdb stores just in-frame clones and leaves some out. The data contain over a million clones, about 80% of them singletons. The sample consisted of memory CD4+ T cells sorted from blood. The receptors shown here come from a man between 18 and 35 years old in good health. CDR3s include the opening cysteine and the closing phenylalanine or tryptophan. A D gene is named only where the DNA matches it firmly. Rows may omit the clone size; those that give it use once, few, many or a size class.

d_call: .
v_call: TRBV7-9
j_call: TRBJ2-7
clone_size: .
cdr3_nt: TGTGCCAGCAGCGGGGACGGAAACTACGAGCAGTACTTC
cdr3_aa: CASSGDGNYEQYF

d_call: TRBD1
v_call: TRBV27
j_call: TRBJ1-1
clone_size: once
cdr3_nt: TGTGCCAGCAGTGACGACAGGGGTAGAGCTGAAGCTTTCTTT
cdr3_aa: CASSDDRGRAEAFF

d_call: TRBD1
v_call: TRBV7-9
j_call: TRBJ1-2
clone_size: .
cdr3_nt: TGTGCCAGCAGCCGTCCCCGCGGCAGGGGGGGATTATATGGCTACACCTTC
cdr3_aa: CASSRPRGRGGLYGYTF

d_call: .
v_call: TRBV9
j_call: TRBJ1-6
clone_size: .
cdr3_nt: TGTGCCAGCAGCGCGGACAGAGAAAATTCACCCCTCCACTTT
cdr3_aa: CASSADRENSPLHF

d_call: .
v_call: TRBV6-1
j_call: TRBJ2-2
clone_size: .
cdr3_nt: TGTGCCAGCACCCTTCTTGCGAACACCGGGGAGCTGTTTTTT
cdr3_aa: CASTLLANTGELFF

d_call: .
v_call: TRBV5-1
j_call: TRBJ2-5
clone_size: .
cdr3_nt: TGCGCCAGCAGGGCGGTCGCGGTTAGGGAGACCCAGTACTTC
cdr3_aa: CASRAVAVRETQYF

d_call: TRBD2
v_call: TRBV5-6
j_call: TRBJ2-7
clone_size: .
cdr3_nt: TGTGCCAGCAGCTCCCGAAGACTAGCGGGCTACGAGCAGTACTTC
cdr3_aa: CASSSRRLAGYEQYF

d_call: .
v_call: TRBV11-2
j_call: TRBJ2-2
clone_size: .
cdr3_nt: TGTGCCAGCAGCTTATTCACGGTGAACACCGGGGAGCTGTTTTTT
cdr3_aa: CASSLFTVNTGELFF

d_call: .
v_call: TRBV2
j_call: TRBJ1-4
clone_size: few
cdr3_nt: TGTGCCAGCAGTGAGTTGAGGGGAGAGGAAAAACTGTTTTTT
cdr3_aa: CASSELRGEEKLFF

d_call: .
v_call: TRBV4-3
j_call: TRBJ2-7
clone_size: .
cdr3_nt: TGCGCCAGCAGCCAACTCCCTGGAACCTACGAGCAGTACTTC
cdr3_aa: CASSQLPGTYEQYF

d_call: .
v_call: TRBV6-1
j_call: TRBJ2-1
clone_size: .
cdr3_nt: TGTGCCAGCAATTTCTATGGACAGAACAATGAGCAGTTCTTC
cdr3_aa: CASNFYGQNNEQFF

d_call: .
v_call: TRBV10-3
j_call: TRBJ1-3
clone_size: .
cdr3_nt: TGTGCCATCAGTGAGTCGGGGCAGACTGGAAACACCATATATTTT
cdr3_aa: CAISESGQTGNTIYF

d_call: .
v_call: TRBV7-6
j_call: TRBJ2-2
clone_size: .
cdr3_nt: TGTGCCAGCAGCTTAGACGGGAGTAACACCGGGGAGCTGTTTTTT
cdr3_aa: CASSLDGSNTGELFF

d_call: .
v_call: TRBV6-5
j_call: TRBJ1-6
clone_size: .
cdr3_nt: TGTGCCTCTGCGGTCTTTAATTCACCCCTCCACTTT
cdr3_aa: CASAVFNSPLHF

d_call: TRBD2
v_call: TRBV19
j_call: TRBJ2-7
clone_size: .
cdr3_nt: TGTGCCAGTAGTACTACTAGCGGGGCCTCGGGTGAAAGCGAGCAGTACTTC
cdr3_aa: CASSTTSGASGESEQYF

d_call: TRBD1
v_call: TRBV10-3
j_call: TRBJ1-2
clone_size: .
cdr3_nt: TGTGCCATCAGCACAGGGGACTATGGCTACACCTTC
cdr3_aa: CAISTGDYGYTF

d_call: .
v_call: TRBV4-1
j_call: TRBJ1-3
clone_size: .
cdr3_nt: TGCGCCAGCAGCCAAGACCAGGGAAACACCATATATTTT
cdr3_aa: CASSQDQGNTIYF

d_call: TRBD1
v_call: TRBV6-5
j_call: TRBJ2-7
clone_size: .
cdr3_nt: TGTGCCAGCGGACCGGGACAGGGGCCCTACGAGCAGTACTTC
cdr3_aa: CASGPGQGPYEQYF

d_call: TRBD2
v_call: TRBV9
j_call: TRBJ2-7
clone_size: .
cdr3_nt: TGTGCCAGCAGCGGATCAGCGGGGGGGCCCCACGAGCAGTACTTC
cdr3_aa: CASSGSAGGPHEQYF

d_call: .
v_call: TRBV11-2
j_call: TRBJ2-2
clone_size: .
cdr3_nt: TGTGCCAGCAGCTCGGACACTAGTTTCACCGGGGAGCTGTTTTTT
cdr3_aa: CASSSDTSFTGELFF

d_call: .
v_call: TRBV2
j_call: TRBJ2-1
clone_size: .
cdr3_nt: TGTGCCAGCAGTGAGACTCCCCTCCCCGGGGTGGATGAGCAGTTCTTC
cdr3_aa: CASSETPLPGVDEQFF

d_call: .
v_call: TRBV14
j_call: TRBJ2-5
clone_size: .
cdr3_nt: TGTGCCAGCAGCCCTACGGGGTACACCCAGTACTTC
cdr3_aa: CASSPTGYTQYF

d_call: .
v_call: TRBV6-5
j_call: TRBJ1-1
clone_size: .
cdr3_nt: TGTGCCAGCAGGGGGTCGGGTCAGGTGAGCACTGAAGCTTTCTTT
cdr3_aa: CASRGSGQVSTEAFF

d_call: .
v_call: TRBV21-1
j_call: TRBJ2-7
clone_size: .
cdr3_nt: TGTGCCAGCAGCGGGGATGATTACGAGCAGTACTTC
cdr3_aa: CASSGDDYEQYF

d_call: TRBD1
v_call: TRBV18
j_call: TRBJ1-4
clone_size: .
cdr3_nt: TGTGCCAGCTCGACCGGGACAGAGGAAAAACTGTTTTTT
cdr3_aa: CASSTGTEEKLFF

d_call: .
v_call: TRBV7-2
j_call: TRBJ2-3
clone_size: .
cdr3_nt: TGTGCCAGCAGCTCACAACCCCCTAAAGCGGGTAGCACAGATACGCAGTATTTT
cdr3_aa: CASSSQPPKAGSTDTQYF

d_call: .
v_call: TRBV9
j_call: TRBJ2-5
clone_size: .
cdr3_nt: TGTGCCAGCACCCAGGACCTCCCCGTGGAGACCCAGTACTTC
cdr3_aa: CASTQDLPVETQYF

d_call: .
v_call: TRBV7-2
j_call: TRBJ2-1
clone_size: .
cdr3_nt: TGTGCCAGCAGCTTAGCTCTGGGTTCTTACAATGAGCAGTTCTTC
cdr3_aa: CASSLALGSYNEQFF

d_call: .
v_call: TRBV9
j_call: TRBJ2-6
clone_size: .
cdr3_nt: TGTGCCAGCAGCGTAAAAGGCTCTGGGGCCAACGTCCTGACTTTC
cdr3_aa: CASSVKGSGANVLTF

d_call: TRBD2
v_call: TRBV7-2
j_call: TRBJ2-7
clone_size: .
cdr3_nt: TGTGCCAGTGGGGAAGGACTAGACTACGAGCAGTACTTC
cdr3_aa: CASGEGLDYEQYF

d_call: .
v_call: TRBV30
j_call: TRBJ1-5
clone_size: .
cdr3_nt: TGTGCCTGGAGTGTATCGGGAAATCAGCCCCAGCATTTT
cdr3_aa: CAWSVSGNQPQHF